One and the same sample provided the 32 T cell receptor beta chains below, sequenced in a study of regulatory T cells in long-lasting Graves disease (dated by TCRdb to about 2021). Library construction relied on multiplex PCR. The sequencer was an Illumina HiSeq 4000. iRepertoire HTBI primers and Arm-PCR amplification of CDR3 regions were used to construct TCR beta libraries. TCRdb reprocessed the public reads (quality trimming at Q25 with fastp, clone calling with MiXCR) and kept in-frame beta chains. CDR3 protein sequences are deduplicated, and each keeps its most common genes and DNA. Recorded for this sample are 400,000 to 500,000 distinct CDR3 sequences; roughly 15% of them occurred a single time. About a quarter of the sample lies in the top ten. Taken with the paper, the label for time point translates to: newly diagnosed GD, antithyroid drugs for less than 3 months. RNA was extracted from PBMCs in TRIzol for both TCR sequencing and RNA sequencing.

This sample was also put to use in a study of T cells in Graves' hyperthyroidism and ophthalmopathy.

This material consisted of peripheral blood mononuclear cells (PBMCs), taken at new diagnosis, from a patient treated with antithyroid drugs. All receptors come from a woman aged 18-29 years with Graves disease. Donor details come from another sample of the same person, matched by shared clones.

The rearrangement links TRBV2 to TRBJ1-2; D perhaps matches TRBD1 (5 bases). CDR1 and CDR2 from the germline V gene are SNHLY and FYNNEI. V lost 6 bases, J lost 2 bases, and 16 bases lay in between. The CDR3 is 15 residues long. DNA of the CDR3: TGTGCCAGCAGGGACAACCGGGCTGCGAACTATGGCTACACCTTC. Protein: CASRDNRAANYGYTF. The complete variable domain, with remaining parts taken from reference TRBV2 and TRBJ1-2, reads EPEVTQTPSHQVTQMGQEVILRCVPISNHLYFYWYRQILGQKVEFLVSFYNNEISEKSEIFDDQFSVERPDGSNFTLKIRSTKLEDSAMYFCASRDNRAANYGYTFGSGTRLTVV.

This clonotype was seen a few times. This CDR3 reads CASSGQGAKRLGANVLTF. The CDR3 nucleotides read TGTGCCAGCAGCGGACAGGGGGCAAAGCGTCTGGGGGCCAACGTCCTGACTTTC. The V call is TRBV9, the J call TRBJ2-6; TRBD1 matches at 10 bases. The germline CDR1 and CDR2 sequences are SGDLS and YYNGEE. CDR3 length: 18 residues. With 3 bases clipped from V and 4 bases from J, the junction kept 10 bases outside the gene matches.

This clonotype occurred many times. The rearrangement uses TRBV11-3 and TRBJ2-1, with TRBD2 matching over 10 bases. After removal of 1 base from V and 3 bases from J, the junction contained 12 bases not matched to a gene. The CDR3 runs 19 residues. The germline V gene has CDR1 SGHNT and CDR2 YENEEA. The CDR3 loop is CASSLGLAGVLERYNEQFF. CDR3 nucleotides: TGTGCCAGCAGCTTAGGCCTAGCGGGAGTCCTTGAACGCTACAATGAGCAGTTCTTC.

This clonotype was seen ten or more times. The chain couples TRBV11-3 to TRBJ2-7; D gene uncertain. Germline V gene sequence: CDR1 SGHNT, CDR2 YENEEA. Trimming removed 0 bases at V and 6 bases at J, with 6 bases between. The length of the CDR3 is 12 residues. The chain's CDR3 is CASSLDLGEQYF. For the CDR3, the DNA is TGTGCCAGCAGCTTAGATCTGGGCGAGCAGTACTTC.

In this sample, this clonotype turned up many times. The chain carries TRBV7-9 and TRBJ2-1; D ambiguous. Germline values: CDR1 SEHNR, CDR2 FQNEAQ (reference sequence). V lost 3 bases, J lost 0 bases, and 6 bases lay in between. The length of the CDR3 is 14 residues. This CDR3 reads CASSLYSSYNEQFF. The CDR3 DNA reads TGTGCCAGCAGCTTGTATAGCTCCTACAATGAGCAGTTCTTC.

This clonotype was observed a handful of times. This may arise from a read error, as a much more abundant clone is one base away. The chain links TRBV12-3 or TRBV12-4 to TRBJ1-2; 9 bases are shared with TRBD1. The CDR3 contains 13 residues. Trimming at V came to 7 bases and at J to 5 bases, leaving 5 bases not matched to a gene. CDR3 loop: CASNYGTGYGYTF. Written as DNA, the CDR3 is TGTGCCAGCAATTACGGGACAGGGTATGGCTACACCTTC.

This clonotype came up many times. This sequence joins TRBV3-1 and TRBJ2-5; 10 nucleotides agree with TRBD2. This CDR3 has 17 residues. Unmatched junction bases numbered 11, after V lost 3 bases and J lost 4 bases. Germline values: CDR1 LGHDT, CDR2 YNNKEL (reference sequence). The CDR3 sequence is CASSQGLAGEVGETQYF. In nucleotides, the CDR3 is TGTGCCAGCAGCCAGGGGCTAGCGGGAGAGGTAGGAGAGACCCAGTACTTC.

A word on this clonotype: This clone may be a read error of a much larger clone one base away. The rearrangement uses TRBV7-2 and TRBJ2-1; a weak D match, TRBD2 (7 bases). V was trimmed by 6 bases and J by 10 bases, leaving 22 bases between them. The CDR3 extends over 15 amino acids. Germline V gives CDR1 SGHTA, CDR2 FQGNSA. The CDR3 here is CASSEGGDPRGEQFF. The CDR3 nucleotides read TGTGCCAGCAGTGAAGGGGGGGACCCCCGTGGCGAGCAGTTCTTC. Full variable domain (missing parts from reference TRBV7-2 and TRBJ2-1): GAGVSQSPSNKVTEKGKDVELRCDPISGHTALYWYRQSLGQGLEFLIYFQGNSAPDKSGLPSDRFSAERTGGSVSTLTIQRTQQEDSAVYLCASSEGGDPRGEQFFGPGTRLTVL.

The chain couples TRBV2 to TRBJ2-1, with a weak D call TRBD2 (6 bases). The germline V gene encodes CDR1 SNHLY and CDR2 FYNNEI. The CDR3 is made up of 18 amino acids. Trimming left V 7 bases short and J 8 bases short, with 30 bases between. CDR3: CASKGTASTTRIPYEQFF. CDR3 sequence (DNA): TGTGCCAGCAAAGGGACTGCCTCGACTACCCGCATCCCTTATGAGCAGTTCTTC.

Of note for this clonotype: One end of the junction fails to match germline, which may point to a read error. The CDR3 region is CTSRRFGEGTEAFF. The CDR3 nucleotides read TGTACCAGTAGAAGGTTTGGGGAGGGCACTGAAGCTTTCTTT. The chain combines TRBV19 with TRBJ1-1; no clear D gene. The CDR3 runs to 14 residues. Per the germline V gene, CDR1 is LNHDA and CDR2 is SQIVND (reference sequence).

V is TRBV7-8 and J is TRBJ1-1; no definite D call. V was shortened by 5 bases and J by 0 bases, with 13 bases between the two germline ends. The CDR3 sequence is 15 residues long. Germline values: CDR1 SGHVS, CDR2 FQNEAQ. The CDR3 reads CASSLSVGVNTEAFF. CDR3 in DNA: TGTGCCAGCAGCCTGTCGGTGGGAGTGAACACTGAAGCTTTCTTT. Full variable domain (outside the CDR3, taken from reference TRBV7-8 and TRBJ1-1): GAGVSQSPRYKVAKRGQDVALRCDPISGHVSLFWYQQALGQGPEFLTYFQNEAQLDKSGLPSDRFFAERPEGSVSTLKIQRTQQEDSAVYLCASSLSVGVNTEAFFGQGTRLTVV.

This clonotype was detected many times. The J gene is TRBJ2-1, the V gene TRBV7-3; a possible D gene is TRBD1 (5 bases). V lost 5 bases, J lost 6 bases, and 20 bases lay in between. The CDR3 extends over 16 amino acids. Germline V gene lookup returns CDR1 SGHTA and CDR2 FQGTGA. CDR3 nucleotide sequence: TGTGCCAGCAGCAAAAGTACTCCATTAGGGGTCAATGAGCAGTTCTTC. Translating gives CASSKSTPLGVNEQFF.

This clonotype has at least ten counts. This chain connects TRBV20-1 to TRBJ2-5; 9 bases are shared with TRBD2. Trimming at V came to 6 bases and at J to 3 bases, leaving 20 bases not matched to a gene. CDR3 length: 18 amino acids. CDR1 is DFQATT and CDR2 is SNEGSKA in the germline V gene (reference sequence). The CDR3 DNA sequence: TGCAGTGCCACCTTCGGGGTAGCGGGAGAGAATATAAAAGAGACCCAGTACTTC. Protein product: CSATFGVAGENIKETQYF.

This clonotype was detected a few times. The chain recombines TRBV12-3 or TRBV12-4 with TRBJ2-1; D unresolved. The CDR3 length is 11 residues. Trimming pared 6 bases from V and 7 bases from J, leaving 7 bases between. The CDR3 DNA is TGTGCCAGCAGCCGCATAAATGAGCAGTTCTTC. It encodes CASSRINEQFF.

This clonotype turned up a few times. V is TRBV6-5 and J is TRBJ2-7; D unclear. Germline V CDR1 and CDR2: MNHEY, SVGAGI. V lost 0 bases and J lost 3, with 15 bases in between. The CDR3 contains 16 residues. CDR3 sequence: CASSYSVRLGSYEQYF. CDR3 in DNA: TGTGCCAGCAGTTACTCAGTCCGACTCGGAAGCTACGAGCAGTACTTC.

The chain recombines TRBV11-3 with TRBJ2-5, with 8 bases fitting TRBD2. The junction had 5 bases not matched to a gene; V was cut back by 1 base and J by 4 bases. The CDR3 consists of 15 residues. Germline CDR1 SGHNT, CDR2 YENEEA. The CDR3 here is CASSLGRGTRETQYF. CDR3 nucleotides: TGTGCCAGCAGCTTAGGAAGGGGGACTAGAGAGACCCAGTACTTC.

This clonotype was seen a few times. The CDR3 DNA reads as TGTGCCAGCAGACCACCGACAGGGTATGAGCAGTTCTTC. Translating it yields CASRPPTGYEQFF. The genes are TRBV7-9 and TRBJ2-1; 7 bases agree with TRBD1. Germline V gene lookup returns CDR1 SEHNR and CDR2 FQNEAQ (reference sequence). The CDR3 runs to 13 residues. With V trimmed by 6 bases and J by 8 bases, 7 bases remained unmatched.

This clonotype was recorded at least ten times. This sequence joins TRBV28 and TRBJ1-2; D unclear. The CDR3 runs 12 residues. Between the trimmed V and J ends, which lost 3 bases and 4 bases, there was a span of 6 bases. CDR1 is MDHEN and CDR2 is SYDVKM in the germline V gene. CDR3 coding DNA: TGTGCCAGCAGTTTTCTTAGCTATGGCTACACCTTC. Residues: CASSFLSYGYTF.

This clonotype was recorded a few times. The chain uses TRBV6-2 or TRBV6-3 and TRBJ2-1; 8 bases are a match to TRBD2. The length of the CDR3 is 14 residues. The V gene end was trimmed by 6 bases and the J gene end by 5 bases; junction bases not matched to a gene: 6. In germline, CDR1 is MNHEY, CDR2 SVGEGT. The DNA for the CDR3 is TGTGCCAGCAGCCCCGGGACTAGGGACAATGAGCAGTTCTTC. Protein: CASSPGTRDNEQFF.

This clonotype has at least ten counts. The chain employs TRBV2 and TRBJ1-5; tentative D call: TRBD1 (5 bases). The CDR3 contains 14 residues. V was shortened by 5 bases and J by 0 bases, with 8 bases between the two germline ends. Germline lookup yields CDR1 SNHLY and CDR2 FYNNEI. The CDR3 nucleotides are TGTGCCAGCAGTACGGGGGATAGCAATCAGCCCCAGCATTTT. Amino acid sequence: CASSTGDSNQPQHF.

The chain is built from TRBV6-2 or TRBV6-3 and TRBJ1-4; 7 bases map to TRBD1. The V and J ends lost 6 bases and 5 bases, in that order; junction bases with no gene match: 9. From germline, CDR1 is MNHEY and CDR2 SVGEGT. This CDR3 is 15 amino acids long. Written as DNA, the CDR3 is TGTGCCAGCAGGGGCTTCGGACAGGCAAATGAAAAACTGTTTTTT. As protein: CASRGFGQANEKLFF.

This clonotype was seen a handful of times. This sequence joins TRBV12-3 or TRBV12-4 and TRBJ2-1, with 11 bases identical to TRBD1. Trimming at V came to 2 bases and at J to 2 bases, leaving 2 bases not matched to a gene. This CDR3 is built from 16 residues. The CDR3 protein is CASSLRTGGPYNEQFF. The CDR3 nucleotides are TGTGCCAGCAGTTTACGGACAGGGGGCCCCTACAATGAGCAGTTCTTC.

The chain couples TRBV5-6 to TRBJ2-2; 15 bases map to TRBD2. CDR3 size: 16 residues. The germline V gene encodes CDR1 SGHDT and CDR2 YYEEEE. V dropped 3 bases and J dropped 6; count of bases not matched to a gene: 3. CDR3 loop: CASSSGTSGRPGELFF. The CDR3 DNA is TGTGCCAGCAGCTCCGGGACTAGCGGGAGGCCCGGGGAGCTGTTTTTT.

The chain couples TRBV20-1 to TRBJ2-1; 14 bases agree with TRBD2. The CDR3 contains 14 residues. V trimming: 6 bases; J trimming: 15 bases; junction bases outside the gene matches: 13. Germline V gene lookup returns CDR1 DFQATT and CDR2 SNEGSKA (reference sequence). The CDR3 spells CSAPGLAGAWRWFF. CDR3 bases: TGCAGTGCCCCGGGACTAGCGGGAGCGTGGAGATGGTTCTTC.

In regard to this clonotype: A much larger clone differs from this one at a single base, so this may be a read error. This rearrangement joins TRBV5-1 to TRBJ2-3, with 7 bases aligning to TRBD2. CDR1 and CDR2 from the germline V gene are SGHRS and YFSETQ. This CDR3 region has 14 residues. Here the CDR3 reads CASSSKRGTATQYF. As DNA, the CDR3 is TGCGCCAGCAGCTCTAAGCGGGGCACAGCTACGCAGTATTTT.

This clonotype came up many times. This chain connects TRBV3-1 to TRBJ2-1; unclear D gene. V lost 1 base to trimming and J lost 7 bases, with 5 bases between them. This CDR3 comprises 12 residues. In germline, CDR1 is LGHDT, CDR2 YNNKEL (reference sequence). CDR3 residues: CASSQVGNEQFF. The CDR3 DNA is TGTGCCAGCAGCCAAGTCGGGAATGAGCAGTTCTTC.

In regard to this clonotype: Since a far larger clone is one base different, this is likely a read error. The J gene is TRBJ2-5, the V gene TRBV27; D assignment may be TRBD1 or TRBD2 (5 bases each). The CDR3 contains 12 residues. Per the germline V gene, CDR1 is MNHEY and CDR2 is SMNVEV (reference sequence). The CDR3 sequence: CASSGTVETRYF. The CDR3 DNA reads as TGTGCCAGCAGTGGGACCGTCGAGACCCGGTACTTC.

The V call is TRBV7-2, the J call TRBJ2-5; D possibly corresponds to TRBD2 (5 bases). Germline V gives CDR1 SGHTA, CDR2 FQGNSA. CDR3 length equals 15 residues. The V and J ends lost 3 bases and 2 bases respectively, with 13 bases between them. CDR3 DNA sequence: TGTGCCAGCAGCTTTCTACGGGGAGCTCAAGAGACCCAGTACTTC. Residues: CASSFLRGAQETQYF.

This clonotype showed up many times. The CDR3 spells CASSPMTGRIRSPLHF. The CDR3 nucleotides read TGTGCCAGCAGCCCGATGACAGGGCGAATTCGGTCACCCCTCCACTTT. This chain connects TRBV7-8 to TRBJ1-6, with 7 bases fitting TRBD1. CDR1 and CDR2 from the germline V gene are SGHVS and FQNEAQ. This CDR3 region has 16 residues. Unmatched junction bases numbered 14, after V lost 5 bases and J lost 10 bases.

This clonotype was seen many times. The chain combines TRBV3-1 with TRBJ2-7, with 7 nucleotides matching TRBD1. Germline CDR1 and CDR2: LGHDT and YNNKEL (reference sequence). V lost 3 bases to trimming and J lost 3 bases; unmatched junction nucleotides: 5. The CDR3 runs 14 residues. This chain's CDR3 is CASSQTGSRYEQYF. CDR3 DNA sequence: TGTGCCAGCAGCCAGACAGGGAGTCGCTACGAGCAGTACTTC.

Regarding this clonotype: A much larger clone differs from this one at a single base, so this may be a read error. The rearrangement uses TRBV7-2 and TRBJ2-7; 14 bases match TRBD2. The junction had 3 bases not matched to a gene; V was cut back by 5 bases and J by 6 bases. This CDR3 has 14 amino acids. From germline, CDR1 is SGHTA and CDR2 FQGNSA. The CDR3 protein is CASSAGTSGSEQYF. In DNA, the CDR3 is TGTGCCAGCAGCGCCGGGACTAGCGGGAGCGAGCAGTACTTC.

The CDR3 DNA follows: TGTGCCAGTCAAGCGGGAAAAGAGCAGTTCTTC. Its protein is CASQAGKEQFF. The chain employs TRBV7-9 and TRBJ2-1; 7 bases line up with TRBD2. The CDR3 has 11 amino acids. Looked up from germline, CDR1 is SEHNR and CDR2 is FQNEAQ (reference sequence). V lost 9 bases and J lost 10; bases outside the gene matches: 6.